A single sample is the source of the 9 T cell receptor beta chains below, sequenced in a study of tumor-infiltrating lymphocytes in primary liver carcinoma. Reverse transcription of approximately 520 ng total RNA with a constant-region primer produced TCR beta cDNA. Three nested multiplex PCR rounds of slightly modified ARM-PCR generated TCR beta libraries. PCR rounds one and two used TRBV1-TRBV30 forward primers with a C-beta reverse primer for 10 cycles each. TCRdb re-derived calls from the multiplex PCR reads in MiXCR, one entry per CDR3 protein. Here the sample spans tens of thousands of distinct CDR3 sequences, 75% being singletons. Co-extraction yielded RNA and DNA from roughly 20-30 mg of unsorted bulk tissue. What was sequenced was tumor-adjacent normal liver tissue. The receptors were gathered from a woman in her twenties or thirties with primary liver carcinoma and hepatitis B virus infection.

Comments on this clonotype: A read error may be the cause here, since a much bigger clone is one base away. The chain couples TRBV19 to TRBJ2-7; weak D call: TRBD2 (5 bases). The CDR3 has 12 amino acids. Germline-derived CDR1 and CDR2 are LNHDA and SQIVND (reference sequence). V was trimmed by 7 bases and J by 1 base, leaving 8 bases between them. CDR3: CASNTGSYEQYF. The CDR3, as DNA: TGTGCCAGTAATACGGGATCCTACGAGCAGTACTTC.

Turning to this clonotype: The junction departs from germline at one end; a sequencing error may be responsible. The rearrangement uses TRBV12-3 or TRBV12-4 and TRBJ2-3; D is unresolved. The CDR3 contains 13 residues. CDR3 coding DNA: TGTGTCAGCAGTTATCAGCAGACAGATACGCAGTATTTT. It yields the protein CVSSYQQTDTQYF.

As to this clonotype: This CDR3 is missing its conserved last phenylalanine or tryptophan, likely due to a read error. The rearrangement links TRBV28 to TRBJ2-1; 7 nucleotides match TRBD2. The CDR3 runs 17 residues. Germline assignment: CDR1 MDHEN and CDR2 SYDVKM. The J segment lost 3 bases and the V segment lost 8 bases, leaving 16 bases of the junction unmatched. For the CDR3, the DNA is TGTGCCAGCCCCATACTGGCGGGAGTTTTCGGCTACAATGAGCAGTTCCTC. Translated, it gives CASPILAGVFGYNEQFL.

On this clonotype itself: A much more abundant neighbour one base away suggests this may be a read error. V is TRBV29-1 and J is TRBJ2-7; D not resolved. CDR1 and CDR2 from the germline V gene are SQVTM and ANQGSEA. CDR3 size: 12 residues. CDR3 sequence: CGVALGPYEQYF. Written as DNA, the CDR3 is TGCGGCGTGGCCCTCGGACCCTACGAGCAGTACTTC.

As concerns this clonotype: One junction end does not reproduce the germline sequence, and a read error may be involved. CDR3 loop: CVSSLATSATNEKLFF. The CDR3 DNA sequence: TGTGTCAGCAGCTTAGCGACGAGCGCAACTAATGAAAAACTGTTTTTT. The rearrangement joins TRBV7-9 to TRBJ1-4; D remains ambiguous. There are 16 residues in the CDR3. CDR1 is SEHNR and CDR2 is FQNEAQ in the germline V gene (reference sequence).

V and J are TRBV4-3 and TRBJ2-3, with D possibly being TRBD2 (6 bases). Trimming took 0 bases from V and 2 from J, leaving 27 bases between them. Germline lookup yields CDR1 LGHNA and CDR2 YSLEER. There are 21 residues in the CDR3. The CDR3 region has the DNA TGCGCCAGCAGCCAAGAGCCGGTAATTAGCTGGAGGACGGGGGTCACAGATACGCAGTATTTT. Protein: CASSQEPVISWRTGVTDTQYF.

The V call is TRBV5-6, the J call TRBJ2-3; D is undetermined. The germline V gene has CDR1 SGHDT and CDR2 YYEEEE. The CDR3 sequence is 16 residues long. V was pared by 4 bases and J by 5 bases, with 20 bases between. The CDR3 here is CASSQSSWHLGDTQYF. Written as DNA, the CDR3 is TGTGCCAGCAGCCAGAGTAGCTGGCATCTAGGAGATACGCAGTATTTT. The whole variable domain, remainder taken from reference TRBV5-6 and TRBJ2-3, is DAGVTQSPTHLIKTRGQQVTLRCSPKSGHDTVSWYQQALGQGPQFIFQYYEEEERQRGNFPDRFSGHQFPNYSSELNVNALLLGDSALYLCASSQSSWHLGDTQYFGPGTRLTVL.

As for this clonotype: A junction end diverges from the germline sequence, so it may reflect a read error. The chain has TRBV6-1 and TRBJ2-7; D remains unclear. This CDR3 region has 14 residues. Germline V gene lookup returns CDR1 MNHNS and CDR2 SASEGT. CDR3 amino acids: CASSDSHYGSEQYF. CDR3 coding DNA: TGTGCCAGTAGTGATTCACATTATGGATCCGAGCAGTACTTC.

Here the CDR3 reads CASSLNSFPCQETQYF. As DNA, the CDR3 is TGCGCCAGCAGTCTCAATAGTTTCCCGTGCCAAGAGACCCAGTACTTC. The V call is TRBV4-3, the J call TRBJ2-5; D is unresolved. This CDR3 contains 16 residues. Trimming stripped 6 bases from V and 1 base from J, with 18 bases between. Germline CDR1 reads LGHNA; CDR2 reads YSLEER.